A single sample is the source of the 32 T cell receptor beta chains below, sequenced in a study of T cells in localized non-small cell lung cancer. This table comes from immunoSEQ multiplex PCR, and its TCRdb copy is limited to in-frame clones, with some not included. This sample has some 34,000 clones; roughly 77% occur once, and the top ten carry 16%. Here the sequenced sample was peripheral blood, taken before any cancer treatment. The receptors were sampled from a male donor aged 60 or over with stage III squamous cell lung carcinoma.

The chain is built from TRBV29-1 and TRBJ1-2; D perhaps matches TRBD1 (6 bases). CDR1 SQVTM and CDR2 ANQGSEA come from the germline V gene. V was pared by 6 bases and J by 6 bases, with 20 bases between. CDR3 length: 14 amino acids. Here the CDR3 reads CSVIGRQARDGYTF. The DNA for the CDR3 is TGCAGCGTCATCGGGCGACAGGCTAGAGATGGCTACACCTTC.

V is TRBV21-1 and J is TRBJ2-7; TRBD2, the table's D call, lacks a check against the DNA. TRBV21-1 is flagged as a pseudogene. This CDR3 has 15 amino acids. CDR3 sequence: CASSNLAGGVYEQYF. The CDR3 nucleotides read TGTGCCAGCAGCAACTTAGCGGGGGGGGTTTACGAGCAGTACTTC.

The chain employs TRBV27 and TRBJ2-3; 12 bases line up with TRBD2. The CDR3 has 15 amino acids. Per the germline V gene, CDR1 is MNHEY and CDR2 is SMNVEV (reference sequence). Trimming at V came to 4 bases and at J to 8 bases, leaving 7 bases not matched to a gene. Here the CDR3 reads CASSSLAGGSVTQYF. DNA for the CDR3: TGTGCCAGCAGTTCCCTAGCGGGGGGGTCAGTTACGCAGTATTTT.

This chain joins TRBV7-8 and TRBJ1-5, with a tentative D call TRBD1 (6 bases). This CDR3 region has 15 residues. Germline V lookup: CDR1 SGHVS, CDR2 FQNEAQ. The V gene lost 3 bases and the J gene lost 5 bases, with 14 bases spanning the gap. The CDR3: CASSFIGGRDQPQHF. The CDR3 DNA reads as TGTGCCAGCAGCTTCATTGGGGGCCGAGATCAGCCCCAGCATTTT.

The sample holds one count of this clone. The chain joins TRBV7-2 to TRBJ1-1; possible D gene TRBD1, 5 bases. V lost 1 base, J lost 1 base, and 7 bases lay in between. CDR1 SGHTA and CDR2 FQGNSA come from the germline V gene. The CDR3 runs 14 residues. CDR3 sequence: CASSLGGGNTEAFF. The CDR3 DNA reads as TGTGCCAGCAGCTTAGGGGGCGGGAACACTGAAGCTTTCTTT.

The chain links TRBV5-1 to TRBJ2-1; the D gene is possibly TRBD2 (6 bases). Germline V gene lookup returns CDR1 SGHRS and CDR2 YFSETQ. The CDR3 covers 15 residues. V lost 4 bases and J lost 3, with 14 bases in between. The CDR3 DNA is TGCGCCAGCAGCGACAACGCGGGACTCTACAATGAGCAGTTCTTC. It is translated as CASSDNAGLYNEQFF.

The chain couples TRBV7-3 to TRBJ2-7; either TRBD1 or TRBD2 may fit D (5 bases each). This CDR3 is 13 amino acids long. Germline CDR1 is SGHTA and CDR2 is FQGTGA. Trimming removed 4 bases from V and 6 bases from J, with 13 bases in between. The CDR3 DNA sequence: TGTGCCAGCAGCTCGGGACCGAACTTCGAGCAGTACTTC. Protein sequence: CASSSGPNFEQYF.

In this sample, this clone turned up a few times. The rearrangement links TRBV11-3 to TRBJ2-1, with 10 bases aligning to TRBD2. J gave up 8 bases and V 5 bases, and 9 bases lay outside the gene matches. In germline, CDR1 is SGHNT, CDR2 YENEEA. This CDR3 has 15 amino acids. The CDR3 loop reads CASSGASGGVDEQFF. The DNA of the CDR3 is TGTGCCAGCAGCGGGGCGAGCGGGGGGGTTGATGAGCAGTTCTTC.

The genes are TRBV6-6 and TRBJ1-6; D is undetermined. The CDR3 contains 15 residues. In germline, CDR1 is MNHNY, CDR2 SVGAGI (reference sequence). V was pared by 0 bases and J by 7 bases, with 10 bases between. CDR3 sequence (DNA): TGTGCCAGCAGTTACTCTGGGGAGTGGAATTCACCCCTCCACTTT. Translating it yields CASSYSGEWNSPLHF.

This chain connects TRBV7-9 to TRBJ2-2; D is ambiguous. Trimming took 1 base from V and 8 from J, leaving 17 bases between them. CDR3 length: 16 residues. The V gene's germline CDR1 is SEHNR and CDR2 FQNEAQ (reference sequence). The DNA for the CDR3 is TGTGCCAGCAGCTTAGGTCCGAGGCAGAAGCTTGGGGAGCTGTTTTTT. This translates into CASSLGPRQKLGELFF.

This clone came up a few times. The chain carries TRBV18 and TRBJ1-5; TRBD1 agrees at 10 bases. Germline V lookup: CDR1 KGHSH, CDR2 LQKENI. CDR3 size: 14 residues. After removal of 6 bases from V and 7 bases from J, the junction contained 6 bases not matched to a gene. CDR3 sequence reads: CASSLDRGQQPQHF. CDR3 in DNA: TGTGCCAGCTCTCTCGACAGGGGGCAGCAGCCCCAGCATTTT.

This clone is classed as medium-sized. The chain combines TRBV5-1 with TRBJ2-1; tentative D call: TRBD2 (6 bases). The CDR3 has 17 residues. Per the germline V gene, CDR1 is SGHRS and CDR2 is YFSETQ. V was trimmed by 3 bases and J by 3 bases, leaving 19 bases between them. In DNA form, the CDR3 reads TGCGCCAGCAGCTACCGACCTGCTAGCGCCCACTACAATGAGCAGTTCTTC. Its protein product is CASSYRPASAHYNEQFF.

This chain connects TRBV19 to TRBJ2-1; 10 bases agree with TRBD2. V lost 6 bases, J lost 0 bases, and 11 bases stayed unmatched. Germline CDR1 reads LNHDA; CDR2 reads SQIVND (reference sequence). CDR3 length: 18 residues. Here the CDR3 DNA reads TGTGCCAGTAGATTCGCTAGCGGGAGTTACTCCTCCTACAATGAGCAGTTCTTC. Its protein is CASRFASGSYSSYNEQFF. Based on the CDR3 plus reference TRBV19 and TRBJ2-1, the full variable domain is DGGITQSPKYLFRKEGQNVTLSCEQNLNHDAMYWYRQDPGQGLRLIYYSQIVNDFQKGDIAEGYSVSREKKESFPLTVTSAQKNPTAFYLCASRFASGSYSSYNEQFFGPGTRLTVL.

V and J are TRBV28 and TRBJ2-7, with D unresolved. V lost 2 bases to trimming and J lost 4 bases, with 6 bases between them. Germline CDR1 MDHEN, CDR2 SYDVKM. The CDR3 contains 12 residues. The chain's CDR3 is CASSLTDYEQYF. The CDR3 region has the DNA TGTGCCAGCAGTTTAACCGATTACGAGCAGTACTTC.

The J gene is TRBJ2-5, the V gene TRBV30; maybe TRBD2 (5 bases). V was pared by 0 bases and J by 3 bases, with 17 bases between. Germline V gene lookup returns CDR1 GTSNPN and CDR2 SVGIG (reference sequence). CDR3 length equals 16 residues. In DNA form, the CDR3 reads TGTGCCTGGAGTGTACCCTTGAGGCGGGCGAAAGAGACCCAGTACTTC. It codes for CAWSVPLRRAKETQYF.

For the CDR3, the DNA is TGTGCCAGCAGCTTAGCTCAAGGGTACACCATATATTTT. It is translated as CASSLAQGYTIYF. The chain has TRBV7-8 and TRBJ1-3; no definite D call. V lost 0 bases and J 8 bases, leaving 8 bases between the germline ends. The CDR3 runs 13 residues. Germline values: CDR1 SGHVS, CDR2 FQNEAQ.

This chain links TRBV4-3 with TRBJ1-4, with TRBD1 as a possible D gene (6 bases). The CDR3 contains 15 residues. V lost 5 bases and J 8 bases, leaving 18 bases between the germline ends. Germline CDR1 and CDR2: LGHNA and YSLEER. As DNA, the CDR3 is TGCGCCAGCAGCGCATTGGGGGCGTCTAGAGAAAAACTGTTTTTT. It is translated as CASSALGASREKLFF.

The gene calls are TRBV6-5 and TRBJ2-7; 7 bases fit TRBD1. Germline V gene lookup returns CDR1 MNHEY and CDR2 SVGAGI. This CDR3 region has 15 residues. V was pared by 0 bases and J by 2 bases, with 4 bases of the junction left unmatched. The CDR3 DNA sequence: TGTGCCAGCAGTTACTCGGGACAGAACCCCTACGAGCAGTACTTC. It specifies CASSYSGQNPYEQYF.

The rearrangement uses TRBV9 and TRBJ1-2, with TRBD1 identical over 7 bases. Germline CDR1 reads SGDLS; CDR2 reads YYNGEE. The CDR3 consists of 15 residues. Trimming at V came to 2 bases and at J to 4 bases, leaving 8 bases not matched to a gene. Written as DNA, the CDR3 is TGTGCCAGCAGCGTTACCACACAGGGGACCTATGGCTACACCTTC. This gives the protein CASSVTTQGTYGYTF. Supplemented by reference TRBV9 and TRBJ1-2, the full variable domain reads DSGVTQTPKHLITATGQRVTLRCSPRSGDLSVYWYQQSLDQGLQFLIQYYNGEERAKGNILERFSAQQFPDLHSELNLSSLELGDSALYFCASSVTTQGTYGYTFGSGTRLTVV.

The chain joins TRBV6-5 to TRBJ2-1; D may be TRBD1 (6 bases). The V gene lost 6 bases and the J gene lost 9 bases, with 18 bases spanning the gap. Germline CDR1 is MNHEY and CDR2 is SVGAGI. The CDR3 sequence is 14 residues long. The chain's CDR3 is CASSRDTSLVEQFF. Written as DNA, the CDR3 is TGTGCCAGCAGCCGGGACACGTCCTTGGTTGAGCAGTTCTTC.

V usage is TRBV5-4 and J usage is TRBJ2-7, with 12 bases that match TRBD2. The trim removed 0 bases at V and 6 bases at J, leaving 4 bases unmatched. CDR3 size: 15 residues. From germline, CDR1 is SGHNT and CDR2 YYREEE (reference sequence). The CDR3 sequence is CASSLGTSGNREQYF. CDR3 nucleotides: TGTGCCAGCAGCTTGGGGACTAGCGGGAATCGCGAGCAGTACTTC.

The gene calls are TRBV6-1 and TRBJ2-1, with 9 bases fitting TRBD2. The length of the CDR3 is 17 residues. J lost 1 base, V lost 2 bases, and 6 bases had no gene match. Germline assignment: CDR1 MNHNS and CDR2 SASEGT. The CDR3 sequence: CASSEFSGSESYNEQFF. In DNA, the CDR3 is TGTGCCAGCAGTGAATTTAGCGGGAGCGAATCCTACAATGAGCAGTTCTTC.

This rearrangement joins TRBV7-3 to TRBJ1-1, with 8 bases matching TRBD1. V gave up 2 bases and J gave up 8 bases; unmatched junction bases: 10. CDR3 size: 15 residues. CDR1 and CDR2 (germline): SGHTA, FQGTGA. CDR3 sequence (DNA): TGTGCCAGCAGCTTAGGACAGGGAAGTAGTGCAGAAGCTTTCTTT. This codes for CASSLGQGSSAEAFF.

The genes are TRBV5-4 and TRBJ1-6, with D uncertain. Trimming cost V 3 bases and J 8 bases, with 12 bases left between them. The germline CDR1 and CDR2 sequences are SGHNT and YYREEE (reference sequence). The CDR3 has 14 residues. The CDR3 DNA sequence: TGTGCCAGCAGCTCGCCCGACAAATATTCACCCCTCCACTTT. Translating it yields CASSSPDKYSPLHF.

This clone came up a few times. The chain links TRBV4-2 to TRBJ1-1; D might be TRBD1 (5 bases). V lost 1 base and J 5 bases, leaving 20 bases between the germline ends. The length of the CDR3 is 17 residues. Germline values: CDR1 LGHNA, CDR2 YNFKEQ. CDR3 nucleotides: TGTGCCAGCAGCCAAGGCCCTGAGGGGAGGAGGAGGACTGAAGCTTTCTTT. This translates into CASSQGPEGRRRTEAFF.

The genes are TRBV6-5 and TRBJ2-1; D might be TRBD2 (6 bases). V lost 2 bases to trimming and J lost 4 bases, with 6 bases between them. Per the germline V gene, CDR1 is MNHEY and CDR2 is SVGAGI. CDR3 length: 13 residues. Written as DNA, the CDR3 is TGTGCCAGCAGTTACGGGGGGTACAATGAGCAGTTCTTC. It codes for CASSYGGYNEQFF.

CDR3 protein: CASSLQVKETQYF. CDR3 coding DNA: TGCGCCAGCAGCTTACAGGTGAAAGAGACCCAGTACTTC. The chain links TRBV5-1 to TRBJ2-5, with TRBD1 as a possible D gene (5 bases). The CDR3 covers 13 residues. CDR1 is SGHRS and CDR2 is YFSETQ in the germline V gene. V lost 2 bases to trimming and J lost 3 bases, with 8 bases between them. The full variable domain, with the rest looked up from reference TRBV5-1 and TRBJ2-5, is KAGVTQTPRYLIKTRGQQVTLSCSPISGHRSVSWYQQTPGQGLQFLFEYFSETQRNKGNFPGRFSGRQFSNSRSEMNVSTLELGDSALYLCASSLQVKETQYFGPGTRLLVL.

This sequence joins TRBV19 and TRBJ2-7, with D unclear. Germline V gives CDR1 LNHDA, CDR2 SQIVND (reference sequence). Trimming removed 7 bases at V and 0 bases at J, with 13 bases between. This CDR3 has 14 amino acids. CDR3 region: CASKAPVISYEQYF. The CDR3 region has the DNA TGTGCCAGTAAGGCCCCAGTAATCTCCTACGAGCAGTACTTC.

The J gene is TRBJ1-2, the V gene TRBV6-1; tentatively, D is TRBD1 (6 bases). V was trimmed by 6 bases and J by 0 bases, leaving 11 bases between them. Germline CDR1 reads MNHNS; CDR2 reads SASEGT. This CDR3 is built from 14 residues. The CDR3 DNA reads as TGTGCCAGCAGCATCCCAGGGGCTAACTATGGCTACACCTTC. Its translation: CASSIPGANYGYTF.

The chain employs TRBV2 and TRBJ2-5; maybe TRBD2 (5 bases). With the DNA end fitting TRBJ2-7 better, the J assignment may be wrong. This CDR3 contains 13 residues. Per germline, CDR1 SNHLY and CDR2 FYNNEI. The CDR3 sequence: CASSAEGTYEQYF. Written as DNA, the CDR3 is TGTGCCAGCAGTGCAGAGGGCACCTACGAGCAGTACTTC.

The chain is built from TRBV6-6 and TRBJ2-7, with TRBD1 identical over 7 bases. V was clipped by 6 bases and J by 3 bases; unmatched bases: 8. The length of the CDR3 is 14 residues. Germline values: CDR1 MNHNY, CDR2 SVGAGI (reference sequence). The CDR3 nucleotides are TGTGCCAGCAGCCCAGACAGGGATCACTACGAGCAGTACTTC. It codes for CASSPDRDHYEQYF.

CDR3 amino acids: CASSSTGQGAFQPQHF. Here the CDR3 DNA reads TGTGCCAGCAGCTCAACTGGACAGGGGGCGTTTCAGCCCCAGCATTTT. The chain joins TRBV7-9 to TRBJ1-5; TRBD1 matches 11 bases. Germline lookup yields CDR1 SEHNR and CDR2 FQNEAQ (reference sequence). The CDR3 loop spans 16 amino acids. The V and J ends lost 4 bases and 6 bases, in that order; junction bases with no gene match: 8.